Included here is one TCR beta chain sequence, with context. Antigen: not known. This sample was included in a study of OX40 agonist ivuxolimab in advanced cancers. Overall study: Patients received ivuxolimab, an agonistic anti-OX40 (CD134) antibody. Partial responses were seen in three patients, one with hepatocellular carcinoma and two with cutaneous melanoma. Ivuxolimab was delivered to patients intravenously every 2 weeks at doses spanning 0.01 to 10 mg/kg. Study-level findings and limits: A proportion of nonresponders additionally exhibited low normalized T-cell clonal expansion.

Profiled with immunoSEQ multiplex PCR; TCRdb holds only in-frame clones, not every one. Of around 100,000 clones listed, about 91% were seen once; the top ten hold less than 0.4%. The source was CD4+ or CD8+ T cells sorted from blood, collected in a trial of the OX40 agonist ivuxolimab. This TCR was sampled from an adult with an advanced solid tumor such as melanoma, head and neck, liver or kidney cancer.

The CDR3 bases are TGTGCCAGCAGCTTAGGTCTAGCGGGAGAGGTGGATACGCAGTATTTT. Translated, it gives CASSLGLAGEVDTQYF. The chain links TRBV7-7 to TRBJ2-3; 10 bases line up with TRBD2. CDR3 length equals 16 residues. With V trimmed by 1 base and J by 6 bases, 7 bases remained unmatched. Germline V gene lookup returns CDR1 SSHAT and CDR2 FNYEAQ (reference sequence).